This T cell receptor (beta chain) was recorded in a study of CD8+CD57+ T cells in acquired aplastic anemia. Study context: On average, sorted CD4+ and CD8+ cells gave 3 to 3.5 ug of DNA. The study obtained 9.5 million to 12 million reads on average for CD4+ cells from healthy donors.

A note on this clonotype: Antigen specificity is unknown.

Deletions cut 4 bases from V and 4 bases from J, with 8 bases between. CDR3 length: 13 residues. Germline loops: CDR1 MNHNS, CDR2 SASEGT. Overall study findings and caveats: The study identified roughly 29 CD8+ CDR3 sequences shared by patients and controls.

TCR beta VDJ and CDR3 profiling used genomic DNA as template. TCRdb used MiXCR to reprocess the reads, holding one entry per CDR3 protein. The table includes 400,000 to 450,000 distinct CDR3 sequences, 60% to 80% detected once. The chain combines TRBV6-1 with TRBJ1-5, with D tentatively TRBD1 (6 bases). Material for sequencing was sorted CD4+, CD8+, or CD8+CD57+ T cells (not recorded which) from PBMCs. The TCR comes from a human donor in good health, serving as a control. CDR3 nucleotides: TGTGCCAGCAGTGGGGACATAAATCAGCCCCAGCATTTT. This gives the protein CASSGDINQPQHF.